A selection of T cell receptor beta chains follows, all from one sample in a study of shared clonotypes between healthy human individuals. Assay: immunoSEQ multiplex PCR; the TCRdb copy retains only in-frame clones and omits some. Found here are about 2 million clones, approximately 95% of them singletons; the top ten hold around 1.1%. Sequencing was done on a sample of naive CD8+ T cells sorted from blood. The receptors were gathered from a man aged 18 to 30 in good health. CDR3s leave out the opening cysteine and the closing phenylalanine or tryptophan. The order of the fields is CDR3 length, V gene, CDR3 protein.

12	TRBV10-3	ATGQGISGNTIY
12	TRBV10-3	AISPAGGRDEQF
14	TRBV11-2	ASSLAGHLRTGELF
10	TRBV7-9	ASRTINSPLH
13	TRBV27	ASSFRSGSDNEQF
10	TRBV12-5	ASGFDTGELF
11	TRBV5-1	ASSLTGGFGYT
11	TRBV29-1	SVAAGVYNEQF
13	TRBV7-9	ASSPPGTSGGEQY
13	TRBV11-2	ASSLDYLSTYEQY
12	TRBV27	ASSSGQGWETQY
11	TRBV9	ASSVSGESEQY
18	TRBV15	ATSRDVSYTLAGSSYEQY
13	TRBV27	ASSVTGLNSYEQY
13	TRBV2	ASSAPGTGLYEQY
12	TRBV27	ASSERTGRGEQY
13	TRBV4-1	ASSRQGTSNWEQY
11	TRBV7-9	ASSPQGAGEQY
14	TRBV19	ASSIVGTGGHYEQY
12	TRBV5-6	ASSWGQNNEKLF
14	TRBV9	ASSDRRGDRQYGYT
14	TRBV28	ASSSLASEYTYEQY
16	TRBV7-9	ASSLGQGSSSYNSPLH
13	TRBV27	ASSLTGHVNEKLF
13	TRBV4-1	ASSQDKDPYNEQF
11	TRBV19	ASTTGGVYGYT